This T cell receptor beta chain stems from a study of cytomegalovirus exposure and HLA in healthy donors. Study-wide results and caveats: A prior analysis recorded that most TCR beta V segments were productive about 90% or about 30% of the time.

As regards this clone: Its antigen is currently unknown.

The PCR used 60 Vbeta and 13 Jbeta primers. Profiling relied on immunoSEQ multiplex PCR, and the TCRdb table lists in-frame clones only, not all of them. Seen here are about 160,000 clones, about 88% observed once, and the top ten hold less than 2.5%. Trimming took off 7 bases at V and 2 bases at J, with 14 bases between the two ends. This CDR3 region has 13 residues. Looked up from germline, CDR1 is GTSNPN and CDR2 is SVGIG (reference sequence). The gene calls are TRBV30 and TRBJ2-5; a weak D match, TRBD2 (6 bases). The TCR was taken from a man between 18 and 35 years old in good health and CMV-seropositive. The sequenced material came from PBMCs. CDR3: CASRRLGQETQYF. The CDR3 DNA follows: TGTGCCTCCAGAAGACTAGGTCAAGAGACCCAGTACTTC.